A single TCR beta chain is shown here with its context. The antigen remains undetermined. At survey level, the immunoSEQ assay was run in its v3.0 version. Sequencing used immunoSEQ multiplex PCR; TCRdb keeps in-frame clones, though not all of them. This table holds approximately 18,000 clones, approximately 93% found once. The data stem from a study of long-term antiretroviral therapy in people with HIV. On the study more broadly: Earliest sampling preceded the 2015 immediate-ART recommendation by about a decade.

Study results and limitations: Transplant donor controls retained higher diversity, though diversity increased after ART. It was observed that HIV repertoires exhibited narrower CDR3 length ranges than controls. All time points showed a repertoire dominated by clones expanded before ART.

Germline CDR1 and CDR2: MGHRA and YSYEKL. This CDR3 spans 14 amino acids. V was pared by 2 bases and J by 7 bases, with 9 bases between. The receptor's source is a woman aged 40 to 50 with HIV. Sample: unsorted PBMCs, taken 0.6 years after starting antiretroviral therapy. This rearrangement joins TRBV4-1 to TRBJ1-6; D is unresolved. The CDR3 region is CASSQNPENSPLHF. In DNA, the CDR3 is TGCGCCAGCAGCCAAAATCCTGAGAATTCACCCCTCCACTTT.